This TCR beta chain was captured by sequencing in a study of Graves' ophthalmopathy and Graves' hyperthyroidism (dated by TCRdb to between 2018 and 2020). About the investigation overall: Peripheral blood was collected before any treatment was given, at the time of initial diagnosis. The study used signatures of the TCR beta repertoire to tell Graves' ophthalmopathy apart from Graves' hyperthyroidism and to predict which patients would progress to ophthalmopathy. In total, under 150 blood samples were TCR-sequenced: under 45 ophthalmopathy, some 72 hyperthyroidism and some 17 hyperthyroidism-to-ophthalmopathy patients. To explore V-J signatures distinguishing ophthalmopathy from hyperthyroidism, a discovery set of approximately 100 patients (roughly 44 ophthalmopathy, about 57 stable hyperthyroidism) was enrolled. For independent validation, a separate cohort was made up of 18 to 20 hyperthyroidism patients plus 17 patients who later progressed from hyperthyroidism to ophthalmopathy. In 6 or 7 hyperthyroidism patients, T-cell repertoires of thyroid tissue and blood were compared. Following sampling, methimazole starting at 30 mg daily was administered to hyperthyroidism patients, and high-dose intravenous methylprednisolone was administered to ophthalmopathy patients.

What the research found in general, with its limitations: In cross-validation, the 13-signature model distinguished ophthalmopathy from stable hyperthyroidism with approximately 88% sensitivity and around 82% specificity, and in the test set the corresponding values were roughly 80% and 76%. Most expanded thyroid clonotypes with frequency above 0.001 were also detected in blood, suggesting blood repertoires may reflect the thyroid immune response. No statistical method was used to predetermine the sample size, and group allocation was not hidden from the investigators. In validation, the model predicted ophthalmopathy progression with about 64% sensitivity and roughly 72% specificity; 12 predicted patients were CT-confirmed with GO in a median of 6.5 months.

TCR beta CDR3 regions were amplified from RNA transcripts for repertoire sequencing. The first round of RT-PCR was done with HTBI primers and the Qiagen OneStep RT-PCR kit, and was followed by a second round of multiplex PCR, then size selection and purification. The libraries underwent paired-end sequencing with 100 bp reads on an Illumina HiSeq2000. In the source study's methods: SOAPnuke was used to process the reads, throwing out any read that had adapters, had uncalled bases, had a mean Phred below 15, or lacked an exact constant-primer or identifier match. COPE v1.2.5 was used to merge high-quality paired reads. Unique nucleotide sequences were defined as clonotypes and aligned to IMGT TRB V, D and J references using MiTCR v1.1. Analysis was restricted to V-J combinations with a frequency above 0.0001, which covered 98% to 99.2% of repertoires. A TCR clonal expansion and chaos score per V-J combination was defined as the ratio of F50 clonal expansion to chaos observed in the TCRdist matrix. Welch's t-statistics and random forest were used to reduce the features to roughly 14 V-J combinations, which were then used as input to a naive Bayes classifier. The Morisita-Horn index was used to measure how similar the thyroid and blood repertoires were. In TCRdb, the public reads were trimmed at Q25 with fastp and aligned with MiXCR, with productive beta chains retained. CDR3 protein sequences are deduplicated, and each keeps its most common genes and DNA. For this entry, the V and J calls and clone size follow TCRdb and not the study's own pipeline. In all, the sample holds 650,000 to 800,000 distinct CDR3 sequences, and under 50% of those were seen once. In total, the top ten clones hold more than 2.5% of the sample.

V lost 1 base and J lost 2 bases; the stretch between them is 9 bases long. Measured from the cysteine to the phenylalanine, the CDR3 is 15 residues long. Only the CDR3 region is kept as DNA, spanning 45 bases read in frame from base 1. Per the germline V gene, SGHRS is the CDR1 and YFSETQ is the CDR2. Ophthalmopathy patients had moderately to severely active disease, Clinical Activity Score of at least 3, NOSPECS grade of at least 4, and disease duration under 3 months. Patients with other autoimmune diseases, uncontrolled infections, pregnancy or lactation were excluded from the study. Clinical symptoms, serum thyroxine, TRAb, thyroid ultrasound and orbital computed tomography were used for diagnosis. PBMCs were isolated from roughly 10 ml of fresh peripheral blood by Ficoll-Paque density gradient centrifugation. Trizol reagent was used to extract the total RNA, and its quality was then checked on an Agilent 2100 Bioanalyzer.

Comment on this clonotype: Its antigen specificity is not known. No base quality information exists; no much larger clone differs at one position.

This receptor was identified in an adult man with Graves' ophthalmopathy. The V and J segments used are TRBV5-1 and TRBJ1-4, and TRBD1 may be the D gene, going by 6 matching bases. The sample was peripheral blood. The encoded CDR3 is CASSLQGRTNEKLFF. The DNA is as follows: TGCGCCAGCAGCTTGCAGGGGCGCACTAATGAAAAACTGTTTTTT.